The 22 T cell receptor beta chains below all came from one sample that was sequenced in a study of blood T cell repertoires in COVID-19. The table came from immunoSEQ multiplex PCR; TCRdb's copy has only in-frame clones and leaves some out. The sample has tens of thousands of clones, approximately 85% seen once. The specimen sequenced was peripheral blood. The receptor source for this set is a woman between 65 and 79 years old in a cohort sampled during active COVID-19.

V usage is TRBV5-1 and J usage is TRBJ1-1; no firm D call. Per the germline V gene, CDR1 is SGHRS and CDR2 is YFSETQ. V lost 0 bases to trimming and J lost 4 bases, with 16 bases between them. CDR3 length: 16 amino acids. CDR3 amino acids: CASSLGPDGLSTEAFF. The CDR3 DNA reads as TGCGCCAGCAGCTTGGGTCCTGATGGTCTGAGCACTGAAGCTTTCTTT.

This clone was picked up a small number of times. CDR3 bases: TGCGCCAGCAGCTTCTCGGACAGGGGGGCTGGCTACACCTTC. Protein sequence: CASSFSDRGAGYTF. The J gene is TRBJ1-2, the V gene TRBV5-1, with TRBD1 matching 10 bases. Germline trimming cut 2 bases from V and 7 bases from J; bases unmatched to any gene: 5. The germline V gene encodes CDR1 SGHRS and CDR2 YFSETQ. This CDR3 region has 14 residues.

The chain combines TRBV4-3 with TRBJ2-3; 8 nucleotides align to TRBD2. V trimming: 3 bases; J trimming: 0 bases; junction bases outside the gene matches: 2. Germline CDR1 reads LGHNA; CDR2 reads YSLEER. The CDR3 extends over 15 amino acids. CDR3: CASSQLAGSTDTQYF. The DNA for the CDR3 is TGCGCCAGCAGCCAGTTAGCGGGGAGCACAGATACGCAGTATTTT.

In its sample, this clone was seen a few times. The V call is TRBV6-5, the J call TRBJ2-7, with TRBD1 matching over 10 bases. CDR1 and CDR2 (germline): MNHEY, SVGAGI. The CDR3 spans 15 residues. The J segment lost 3 bases and the V segment lost 0 bases, leaving 2 bases of the junction unmatched. Here the CDR3 DNA reads TGTGCCAGCAGTTACTCGGGGACAGGGGACTACGAGCAGTACTTC. This codes for CASSYSGTGDYEQYF.

The chain uses TRBV28 and TRBJ1-2; possible D gene TRBD1, 6 bases. The ends were cut back, 8 bases at V and 4 bases at J, with 23 bases in the middle. CDR1 is MDHEN, CDR2 SYDVKM, per germline. The CDR3 has 16 amino acids. The CDR3 here is CASRSPDGTPSYGYTF. The CDR3 region has the DNA TGTGCCAGCCGGTCCCCCGACGGGACACCCAGCTATGGCTACACCTTC.

The chain recombines TRBV19 with TRBJ1-1; 7 bases map to TRBD1. The ends lost 5 bases at V and 11 bases at J; junction bases unmatched: 14. The CDR3 runs 14 residues. CDR1 is LNHDA and CDR2 is SQIVND in the germline V gene (reference sequence). The CDR3 sequence is CASSRRGQGFSAFF. The CDR3 DNA follows: TGTGCCAGTAGTCGGAGGGGGCAGGGTTTTTCGGCTTTCTTT.

V is TRBV6-5 and J is TRBJ1-1; no clear D. V was pared by 8 bases and J by 1 base, with 11 bases between. CDR1 is MNHEY, CDR2 SVGAGI, per germline. The CDR3 sequence is 13 residues long. The CDR3 bases are TGTGCCAGCCAACAATTCTCGAACACTGAAGCTTTCTTT. Encoded protein: CASQQFSNTEAFF.

The chain has TRBV10-2 and TRBJ2-1; D unresolved. The CDR3 is 14 residues long. CDR1 is WSHSY and CDR2 is SAAADI in the germline V gene. V lost 0 bases to trimming and J lost 11 bases, with 14 bases between them. The CDR3 DNA reads as TGCGCCAGCAGTGAGTCGCACACCGCCGCAAAGCAGTTCTTC. Its protein is CASSESHTAAKQFF.

The gene calls are TRBV24-1 and TRBJ2-5, with 11 bases identical to TRBD1. The CDR3 is made up of 16 amino acids. Trimming removed 2 bases from V and 4 bases from J; junction bases left unmatched: 5. Looked up from germline, CDR1 is KGHDR and CDR2 is SFDVKD. The chain's CDR3 is CATSDYGTGGRETQYF. CDR3 nucleotide sequence: TGTGCCACCAGTGATTACGGGACAGGGGGGAGAGAGACCCAGTACTTC.

The chain carries TRBV2 and TRBJ2-5; D is ambiguous. The germline gives CDR1 SNHLY, CDR2 FYNNEI. The CDR3 consists of 15 residues. The ends were cut back, 4 bases at V and 0 bases at J, with 12 bases in the middle. CDR3 region: CASSGGDSYQETQYF. In nucleotides, the CDR3 is TGTGCCAGCAGTGGAGGAGACTCATACCAAGAGACCCAGTACTTC.

This chain connects TRBV7-7 to TRBJ2-3; 10 bases are a match to TRBD1. The V and J ends lost 0 bases and 9 bases, in that order; junction bases with no gene match: 6. Looked up from germline, CDR1 is SSHAT and CDR2 is FNYEAQ (reference sequence). This CDR3 spans 15 amino acids. CDR3: CASSLAGTGVETQYF. DNA for the CDR3: TGTGCCAGCAGCTTAGCCGGGACAGGGGTTGAGACGCAGTATTTT.

V and J are TRBV3-1 (or the pseudogene TRBV3-2) and TRBJ2-4, with D possibly TRBD2 on 7 matching bases. This CDR3 contains 14 residues. Germline CDR1 is LGHDT and CDR2 is YNNKEL (reference sequence). The V gene lost 4 bases and the J gene lost 8 bases, with 15 bases spanning the gap. The CDR3 protein is CASSPTGGLDIQYF. The CDR3 DNA sequence: TGTGCCAGCAGCCCAACCGGGGGGCTGGACATTCAGTACTTC.

The CDR3 protein is CASSTSGSSYNEQFF. CDR3 DNA sequence: TGTGCCAGCAGTACTAGCGGGAGCTCCTACAATGAGCAGTTCTTC. The V call is TRBV27, the J call TRBJ2-1; 11 nucleotides match TRBD2. The V segment lost 5 bases and the J segment 0 bases; nucleotides outside the gene matches: 0. The CDR3 sequence is 15 residues long. The germline V gene encodes CDR1 MNHEY and CDR2 SMNVEV (reference sequence).

The chain employs TRBV24-1 and TRBJ2-3; the D is unclear. In germline, CDR1 is KGHDR, CDR2 SFDVKD. Between the trimmed V and J ends, which lost 5 bases and 3 bases, there was a span of 17 bases. CDR3 length: 16 amino acids. The CDR3 loop is CATSAAPGYGTDTQYF. The CDR3, as DNA: TGTGCCACCAGTGCAGCCCCCGGGTACGGGACAGATACGCAGTATTTT.

V and J are TRBV7-9 and TRBJ2-1; TRBD2 agrees at 12 bases. This CDR3 is built from 19 residues. V was clipped by 7 bases and J by 0 bases; unmatched bases: 13. Germline CDR1 is SEHNR and CDR2 is FQNEAQ (reference sequence). CDR3 in amino acids: CASTMGLAGGQSSYNEQFF. The CDR3 DNA reads as TGTGCCAGCACGATGGGACTAGCGGGTGGCCAGAGCTCCTACAATGAGCAGTTCTTC.

The V call is TRBV5-1, the J call TRBJ2-2; TRBD2 is a possible D gene (5 bases). CDR3 length: 16 residues. Trimming stripped 1 base from V and 0 bases from J, with 10 bases between. Germline V CDR1 and CDR2: SGHRS, YFSETQ. The chain's CDR3 is CASSLREPPNTGELFF. The CDR3 DNA reads as TGCGCCAGCAGCTTGCGGGAACCCCCGAACACCGGGGAGCTGTTTTTT.

The V and J genes are TRBV24-1 and TRBJ2-5; 10 bases map to TRBD1. The CDR3 is made up of 16 amino acids. The trim removed 6 bases at V and 1 base at J, leaving 7 bases unmatched. The germline V gene encodes CDR1 KGHDR and CDR2 SFDVKD. The CDR3 here is CATSKGQGTFQETQYF. The CDR3 DNA sequence: TGTGCCACCAGTAAGGGACAGGGGACATTCCAAGAGACCCAGTACTTC.

CDR3 DNA: TGTGCCAGCAGCTTGGCCGGAGCGGGTTGGGAGCAGTACTTC. Amino acids: CASSLAGAGWEQYF. This chain links TRBV7-2 with TRBJ2-7; tentatively, D is TRBD2 (6 bases). The CDR3 contains 14 residues. The germline V gene has CDR1 SGHTA and CDR2 FQGNSA. The V and J ends lost 3 bases and 7 bases respectively, with 16 bases between them.

This clone was seen a single time. J is TRBJ2-3 and V is TRBV5-1, with 10 bases that match TRBD2. CDR1 is SGHRS and CDR2 is YFSETQ in the germline V gene. V dropped 2 bases and J dropped 0; count of bases not matched to a gene: 3. This CDR3 region has 16 residues. CDR3 nucleotides: TGCGCCAGCAGCTTTCTAGCGGGAGTCAGCACAGATACGCAGTATTTT. It translates to CASSFLAGVSTDTQYF. Combining the CDR3 with reference TRBV5-1 and TRBJ2-3 gives the whole variable domain KAGVTQTPRYLIKTRGQQVTLSCSPISGHRSVSWYQQTPGQGLQFLFEYFSETQRNKGNFPGRFSGRQFSNSRSEMNVSTLELGDSALYLCASSFLAGVSTDTQYFGPGTRLTVL.

The V call is TRBV5-6, the J call TRBJ1-6, with no clear D. The germline V gene encodes CDR1 SGHDT and CDR2 YYEEEE. V lost 0 bases to trimming and J lost 7 bases, with 11 bases between them. The CDR3 contains 15 residues. In DNA, the CDR3 is TGTGCCAGCAGCTTGGGAGGTAGTTGGAATTCACCCCTCCACTTT. Translated: CASSLGGSWNSPLHF.

The V gene is TRBV7-9, the J gene TRBJ2-4; no clear D gene. CDR1 and CDR2 from the germline V gene are SEHNR and FQNEAQ (reference sequence). The CDR3 runs to 13 residues. V lost 6 bases and J 6 bases, leaving 12 bases between the germline ends. The CDR3 loop reads CASSLPERNIQYF. In nucleotides, the CDR3 is TGTGCCAGCAGTCTCCCGGAGCGAAACATTCAGTACTTC.

This clone was detected a few times. The CDR3 DNA is TGTGCCAGCAGTGTTGGGCAGGGGGGAGAAGCTTTCTTT. As protein: CASSVGQGGEAFF. The chain couples TRBV6-4 to TRBJ1-1; TRBD1 matches 7 bases. This CDR3 has 13 amino acids. Unmatched junction bases numbered 7, after V lost 4 bases and J lost 8 bases. In germline, CDR1 is MRHNA, CDR2 SNTAGT.